The 3 T cell receptor beta chains presented below share a single source sample, sequenced in a study of blood T cell repertoires in COVID-19. Measured with immunoSEQ multiplex PCR; TCRdb has only the in-frame clones, and not every one. This table holds roughly 180,000 clones, roughly four fifths found once. Sequenced material: PBMCs or T cells enriched from blood (not recorded which). Receptors were obtained from a man aged 40-55 years who had recovered from COVID-19.

The chain links TRBV19 to TRBJ1-2; D unresolved. Germline V gene sequence: CDR1 LNHDA, CDR2 SQIVND (reference sequence). The CDR3 runs 14 residues. The V end was cut by 3 bases, the J end by 4 bases, with 12 bases between. CDR3 DNA: TGTGCCAGTAGTATCTCCGCCCCCAGCTATGGCTACACCTTC. Protein: CASSISAPSYGYTF. Complete variable domain (other parts from reference TRBV19 and TRBJ1-2): DGGITQSPKYLFRKEGQNVTLSCEQNLNHDAMYWYRQDPGQGLRLIYYSQIVNDFQKGDIAEGYSVSREKKESFPLTVTSAQKNPTAFYLCASSISAPSYGYTFGSGTRLTVV.

CDR3 sequence reads: CASSQDLQFYQPQHF. As DNA, the CDR3 is TGTGCCAGCAGCCAAGATCTACAGTTTTATCAGCCCCAGCATTTT. This sequence joins TRBV4-2 and TRBJ1-5; D gene uncertain. Trimming stripped 0 bases from V and 5 bases from J, with 11 bases between. CDR3 length: 15 residues. Germline V gives CDR1 LGHNA, CDR2 YNFKEQ.

This chain uses TRBV9 with TRBJ2-3, with 8 positions matching TRBD2. The V and J ends lost 0 bases and 2 bases, in that order; junction bases with no gene match: 5. The CDR3 is 16 residues long. Germline assignment: CDR1 SGDLS and CDR2 YYNGEE. The CDR3 coding sequence is TGTGCCAGCAGCGTAGCTCGAGCGGGAGTCACAGATACGCAGTATTTT. Protein sequence: CASSVARAGVTDTQYF. The entire variable domain, with the rest obtained from reference TRBV9 and TRBJ2-3, is as follows: DSGVTQTPKHLITATGQRVTLRCSPRSGDLSVYWYQQSLDQGLQFLIQYYNGEERAKGNILERFSAQQFPDLHSELNLSSLELGDSALYFCASSVARAGVTDTQYFGPGTRLTVL.